A selection of T cell receptor beta chains follows, all from one sample in a study of T cells in localized non-small cell lung cancer. The table came from immunoSEQ multiplex PCR; TCRdb's copy has only in-frame clones and leaves some out. The profile shows tens of thousands of clones, 70% to 90% of them singletons. The sequencing used peripheral blood, collected before any cancer treatment. Receptors were obtained from a woman between 40 and 69 years old with stage I squamous cell lung carcinoma. Each CDR3 is given with its conserved first and last residue. The order of the fields is CDR3 DNA, CDR3 protein, D gene, J gene, V gene, clone size. D genes are given only for firm matches. Only part of the rows carry a size: once, few, many, or a class if the clone is expanded.

CDR3nt: TGTGCCAGTAGTATAGATCGAGGCAGAAAGGTACAGTACTTC
CDR3aa: CASSIDRGRKVQYF
d_gene: .
j_gene: TRBJ2-7
v_gene: TRBV19
abundance: .

CDR3nt: TGTGCCAGCAGGGGGAGGGCAGAACAAGAGACCCAGTACTTC
CDR3aa: CASRGRAEQETQYF
d_gene: TRBD2
j_gene: TRBJ2-5
v_gene: TRBV6-1
abundance: .

CDR3nt: TGCAGTGCTCTAGCGGGCGAGCAGTTCTTC
CDR3aa: CSALAGEQFF
d_gene: TRBD2
j_gene: TRBJ2-1
v_gene: TRBV20-1
abundance: .

CDR3nt: TGTGCCTGGAGCCCTCGTCCGGGACAGGACCCATTCTCTGGAAACACCATATATTTT
CDR3aa: CAWSPRPGQDPFSGNTIYF
d_gene: TRBD1
j_gene: TRBJ1-3
v_gene: TRBV30
abundance: .

CDR3nt: TGTGCCATCAGCCTCACCGGGACAGGGAGGTCCGGGGCCAACGTCCTGACTTTC
CDR3aa: CAISLTGTGRSGANVLTF
d_gene: TRBD1
j_gene: TRBJ2-6
v_gene: TRBV10-3
abundance: .

CDR3nt: TGCAGCGTTGTATCAGGGTACACAGATACGCAGTATTTT
CDR3aa: CSVVSGYTDTQYF
d_gene: .
j_gene: TRBJ2-3
v_gene: TRBV29-1
abundance: .

CDR3nt: TGTGCCAGCAGGGGACAGGGAGAAATCAGTTCACCCCTCCACTTT
CDR3aa: CASRGQGEISSPLHF
d_gene: TRBD1
j_gene: TRBJ1-6
v_gene: TRBV6-1
abundance: .

CDR3nt: TGTGCCAGCAGTGAATACCAGAGGGGGAGGACAGATACGCAGTATTTT
CDR3aa: CASSEYQRGRTDTQYF
d_gene: .
j_gene: TRBJ2-3
v_gene: TRBV25-1
abundance: .

CDR3nt: TGTGCCAGCAGCTTCGGGGGGTCTTCACCCCTCCACTTT
CDR3aa: CASSFGGSSPLHF
d_gene: .
j_gene: TRBJ1-6
v_gene: TRBV5-4
abundance: few

CDR3nt: TGTGCCAGTAGTATCGTGGGACAGCATCCCTATGGCTACACCTTC
CDR3aa: CASSIVGQHPYGYTF
d_gene: TRBD1
j_gene: TRBJ1-2
v_gene: TRBV19
abundance: .

CDR3nt: TGCGCCAGCAGCCAAGGGGACGGAACCTTCTACGAGCAGTACTTC
CDR3aa: CASSQGDGTFYEQYF
d_gene: .
j_gene: TRBJ2-7
v_gene: TRBV4-1
abundance: .

CDR3nt: TGTGCCAGCAGTTTAGACAGGGCCTCTGGAAACACCATATATTTT
CDR3aa: CASSLDRASGNTIYF
d_gene: TRBD1
j_gene: TRBJ1-3
v_gene: TRBV6-1
abundance: .

CDR3nt: TGTGCCAGCAGCCCCTTAGACGGGTATCAGCCCCAGCATTTT
CDR3aa: CASSPLDGYQPQHF
d_gene: .
j_gene: TRBJ1-5
v_gene: TRBV27
abundance: .

CDR3nt: TGTGCCAGCAGCCGTCTCGGAACAGCGGGGCATGAGCAGTTCTTC
CDR3aa: CASSRLGTAGHEQFF
d_gene: TRBD2
j_gene: TRBJ2-1
v_gene: TRBV13
abundance: .

CDR3nt: TGTGCCAGCAGCCAAGATAGGACCGGATACTATGGCTACACCTTC
CDR3aa: CASSQDRTGYYGYTF
d_gene: .
j_gene: TRBJ1-2
v_gene: TRBV4-2
abundance: .

CDR3nt: TGTGCCATCAGTGGGACCGGGACAGGGGGCTTCGAGCAGTACTTC
CDR3aa: CAISGTGTGGFEQYF
d_gene: TRBD1
j_gene: TRBJ2-7
v_gene: TRBV10-3
abundance: .

CDR3nt: TGTGCCAGTAGGGCGGCAGCTAATCAGCCCCAGCATTTT
CDR3aa: CASRAAANQPQHF
d_gene: .
j_gene: TRBJ1-5
v_gene: TRBV19
abundance: .

CDR3nt: TGTGCCAGCAGCGCCCGGGACAGGGGGTATTCACCCCTCCACTTT
CDR3aa: CASSARDRGYSPLHF
d_gene: TRBD1
j_gene: TRBJ1-6
v_gene: TRBV9
abundance: .

CDR3nt: TGTGCCAGTAGTATACCCAATATCAGGAGGTTGAACACTGAAGCTTTCTTT
CDR3aa: CASSIPNIRRLNTEAFF
d_gene: .
j_gene: TRBJ1-1
v_gene: TRBV19
abundance: .

CDR3nt: TGTGCCAGCAGCGAGAGCCCTCTAGCGGGGGGGCTGGATACGCAGTATTTT
CDR3aa: CASSESPLAGGLDTQYF
d_gene: TRBD2
j_gene: TRBJ2-3
v_gene: TRBV25-1
abundance: .

CDR3nt: TGTGCCAGCAGCTTGTCAGAAGGGACACCCAATCAGCCCCAGCATTTT
CDR3aa: CASSLSEGTPNQPQHF
d_gene: .
j_gene: TRBJ1-5
v_gene: TRBV7-9
abundance: .

CDR3nt: TGTGCCAGCAGCCCCACAGGGGGTTCAGGCTATGGCTACACCTTC
CDR3aa: CASSPTGGSGYGYTF
d_gene: TRBD1
j_gene: TRBJ1-2
v_gene: TRBV7-9
abundance: .

CDR3nt: TGCGCCAGCAGCATAGCCCGGGACACCTCTAACTATGGCTACACCTTC
CDR3aa: CASSIARDTSNYGYTF
d_gene: .
j_gene: TRBJ1-2
v_gene: TRBV5-1
abundance: .

CDR3nt: TGTGCCAGACAGACAGGGAATATCCCTTCACCCCTCCACTTT
CDR3aa: CARQTGNIPSPLHF
d_gene: .
j_gene: TRBJ1-6
v_gene: TRBV21-1
abundance: .

CDR3nt: TGTGCCATCAGTGAGTCAAGAGGGGGGGGTCAGCCCCAGCATTTT
CDR3aa: CAISESRGGGQPQHF
d_gene: .
j_gene: TRBJ1-5
v_gene: TRBV10-3
abundance: .

CDR3nt: TGTGCCAGCAGCTTGGTGGTAAGGACCTATGGCTACACCTTC
CDR3aa: CASSLVVRTYGYTF
d_gene: .
j_gene: TRBJ1-2
v_gene: TRBV5-6
abundance: .

CDR3nt: TGTGCCAGCAGCTTAGGGGACTCTGGAAACACCATATATTTT
CDR3aa: CASSLGDSGNTIYF
d_gene: .
j_gene: TRBJ1-3
v_gene: TRBV9
abundance: .

CDR3nt: TGTGCCAGCAGCCCGCGGGGGTGGGAGACCCAGTACTTC
CDR3aa: CASSPRGWETQYF
d_gene: TRBD2
j_gene: TRBJ2-5
v_gene: TRBV7-3
abundance: once

CDR3nt: TGTGCCAGCAGTGGAGGGCGGTCAGCGGGGGTATTAGAGACCCAGTACTTC
CDR3aa: CASSGGRSAGVLETQYF
d_gene: TRBD2
j_gene: TRBJ2-5
v_gene: TRBV6-1
abundance: .

CDR3nt: TGTGCCAGCAGTTACAGCGGGGGGTTATACAATGAGCAGTTCTTC
CDR3aa: CASSYSGGLYNEQFF
d_gene: TRBD2
j_gene: TRBJ2-1
v_gene: TRBV25-1
abundance: .

CDR3nt: TGTGCCAGCAGAACCGTAGGGACACCCCTCCACTTT
CDR3aa: CASRTVGTPLHF
d_gene: .
j_gene: TRBJ1-6
v_gene: TRBV27
abundance: .

CDR3nt: TGTGCCAGCAGCTCCTGGGGGGGGTCCTACGAGCAGTACTTC
CDR3aa: CASSSWGGSYEQYF
d_gene: TRBD2
j_gene: TRBJ2-7
v_gene: TRBV7-2
abundance: .

CDR3nt: TGTGCCAGCAGCCCCCCAGGGGGGGCGGGCGGCAATGAGCAGTTCTTC
CDR3aa: CASSPPGGAGGNEQFF
d_gene: .
j_gene: TRBJ2-1
v_gene: TRBV9
abundance: .

CDR3nt: TGTGCCAGCAGCCGGGACAGGGTGGTCTATGGCTACACCTTC
CDR3aa: CASSRDRVVYGYTF
d_gene: TRBD1
j_gene: TRBJ1-2
v_gene: TRBV7-9
abundance: .

CDR3nt: TGTGCCATCAGTGACGACCTAGCGGGGGACCCTAGCACAGATACGCAGTATTTT
CDR3aa: CAISDDLAGDPSTDTQYF
d_gene: TRBD2
j_gene: TRBJ2-3
v_gene: TRBV10-3
abundance: .